These 10 T cell receptor beta chains were all obtained from the same sample, sequenced in a study of blood T cell repertoires in COVID-19. Some clones are missing from TCRdb's copy, which holds only in-frame ones; the method was immunoSEQ multiplex PCR. The table shows around 310,000 clones, with around 89% occurring only once. Material for sequencing was PBMCs or T cells enriched from blood (not recorded which). The receptors derive from a woman in her thirties or forties who had recovered from COVID-19.

The gene calls are TRBV24-1 and TRBJ2-7; perhaps TRBD1 as D (6 bases). The CDR3 consists of 12 residues. Trimming pared 4 bases from V and 3 bases from J, leaving 6 bases between. Germline CDR1 is KGHDR and CDR2 is SFDVKD. In DNA, the CDR3 is TGTGCCACCAGTGAGGACAGCTACGAGCAGTACTTC. The encoded protein is CATSEDSYEQYF.

The CDR3 DNA reads TGTGCCAGCAGGCCACTAGCGGGAGGAATTACAGATACGCAGTATTTT. Translated: CASRPLAGGITDTQYF. The chain couples TRBV27 to TRBJ2-3, with 12 bases lining up with TRBD2. Germline V gene data show CDR1 as MNHEY and CDR2 as SMNVEV (reference sequence). CDR3 length: 16 residues. V lost 6 bases to trimming and J lost 3 bases; unmatched junction nucleotides: 7.

This chain uses TRBV7-8 with TRBJ2-1; possibly TRBD2 for D (6 bases). The CDR3 contains 15 residues. Trimming took 0 bases from V and 3 from J, leaving 9 bases between them. Germline lookup yields CDR1 SGHVS and CDR2 FQNEAQ. The CDR3 sequence is CASSLAVGSYNEQFF. The CDR3 DNA is TGTGCCAGCAGCTTAGCGGTCGGGAGCTACAATGAGCAGTTCTTC.

This sequence joins TRBV7-9 and TRBJ2-3; the D is unclear. Per germline, CDR1 SEHNR and CDR2 FQNEAQ (reference sequence). This CDR3 contains 14 residues. The germline V and J ends were trimmed by 1 base and 2 bases, with 7 bases remaining between them. Written as DNA, the CDR3 is TGTGCCAGCAGCTTAGTAGCCCCCACAGATACGCAGTATTTT. This translates into CASSLVAPTDTQYF.

As to this clone: This specimen includes other DNA sequences encoding the same CDR3. The J gene is TRBJ1-1, the V gene TRBV2, with 8 bases lining up with TRBD1. V was pared by 1 base and J by 3 bases, with 1 base of the junction left unmatched. The CDR3 is 14 residues long. The germline gives CDR1 SNHLY, CDR2 FYNNEI. The CDR3 here is CASSEDRGYTEAFF. The DNA for the CDR3 is TGTGCCAGCAGTGAAGACAGGGGGTACACTGAAGCTTTCTTT. The full variable domain, its missing parts supplied by reference TRBV2 and TRBJ1-1, is EPEVTQTPSHQVTQMGQEVILRCVPISNHLYFYWYRQILGQKVEFLVSFYNNEISEKSEIFDDQFSVERPDGSNFTLKIRSTKLEDSAMYFCASSEDRGYTEAFFGQGTRLTVV.

The J gene is TRBJ2-1, the V gene TRBV13, with 7 bases matching TRBD2. The germline V gene has CDR1 PRHDT and CDR2 FYEKMQ (reference sequence). The length of the CDR3 is 14 residues. V dropped 3 bases and J dropped 6; count of bases not matched to a gene: 5. The CDR3: CASSFGLEGNEQFF. CDR3 sequence (DNA): TGTGCCAGCAGCTTCGGACTAGAGGGCAATGAGCAGTTCTTC.

The chain recombines TRBV5-6 with TRBJ1-5; unclear D gene. The CDR3 is 15 residues long. Germline V gene data show CDR1 as SGHDT and CDR2 as YYEEEE. V lost 0 bases and J lost 0, with 7 bases in between. CDR3 bases: TGTGCCAGCAGCTTGGGGTCTATTAGCAATCAGCCCCAGCATTTT. It is translated as CASSLGSISNQPQHF.

The chain has TRBV30 and TRBJ2-1; D unclear. This CDR3 region has 12 residues. Trimming cost V 0 bases and J 8 bases, with 8 bases left between them. The germline gives CDR1 GTSNPN, CDR2 SVGIG (reference sequence). The CDR3 nucleotides are TGTGCCTGGAGTGTGGTGCACTATGAGCAGTTCTTC. Translated: CAWSVVHYEQFF.

The chain employs TRBV4-2 and TRBJ1-5, with 7 nucleotides matching TRBD1. The trim removed 3 bases at V and 3 bases at J, leaving 5 bases unmatched. Germline-derived CDR1 and CDR2 are LGHNA and YNFKEQ. The CDR3 is 15 residues long. For the CDR3, the DNA is TGTGCCAGCAGCCAGAAAACAGGGGCCAATCAGCCCCAGCATTTT. Its protein product is CASSQKTGANQPQHF.

The chain links TRBV4-3 to TRBJ1-1; 7 bases match TRBD1. The CDR3 is made up of 15 amino acids. The V segment lost 5 bases and the J segment 2 bases; nucleotides outside the gene matches: 8. Germline values: CDR1 LGHNA, CDR2 YSLEER. CDR3 sequence (DNA): TGCGCCAGCAGCAAAGGGGGCTTCGCAAACACTGAAGCTTTCTTT. It yields the protein CASSKGGFANTEAFF.